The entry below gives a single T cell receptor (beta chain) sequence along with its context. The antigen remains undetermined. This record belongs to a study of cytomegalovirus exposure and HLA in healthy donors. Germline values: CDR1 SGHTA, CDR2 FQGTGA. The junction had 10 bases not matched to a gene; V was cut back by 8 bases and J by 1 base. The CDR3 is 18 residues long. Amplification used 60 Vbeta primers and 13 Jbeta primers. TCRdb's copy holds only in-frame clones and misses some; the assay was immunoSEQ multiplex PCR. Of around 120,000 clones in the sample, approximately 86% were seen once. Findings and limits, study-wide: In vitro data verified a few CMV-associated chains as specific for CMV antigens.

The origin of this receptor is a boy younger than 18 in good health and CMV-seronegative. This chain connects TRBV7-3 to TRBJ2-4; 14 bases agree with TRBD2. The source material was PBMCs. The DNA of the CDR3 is TGTGCCAGCGCGACCGGGACTAGCGGGAGAGGGGCCAAAAACATTCAGTACTTC. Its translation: CASATGTSGRGAKNIQYF.